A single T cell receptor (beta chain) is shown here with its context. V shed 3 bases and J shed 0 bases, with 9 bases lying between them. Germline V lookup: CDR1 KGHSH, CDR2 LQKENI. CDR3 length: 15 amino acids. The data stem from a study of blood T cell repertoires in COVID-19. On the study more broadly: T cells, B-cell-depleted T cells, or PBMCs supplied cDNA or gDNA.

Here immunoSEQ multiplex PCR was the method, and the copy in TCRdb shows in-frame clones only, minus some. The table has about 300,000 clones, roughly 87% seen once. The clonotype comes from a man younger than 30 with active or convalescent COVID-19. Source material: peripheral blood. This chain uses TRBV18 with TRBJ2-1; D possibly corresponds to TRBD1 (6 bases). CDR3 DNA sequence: TGTGCCAGCTCACCCCAGGGGAGCTCCTACAATGAGCAGTTCTTC. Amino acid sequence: CASSPQGSSYNEQFF.